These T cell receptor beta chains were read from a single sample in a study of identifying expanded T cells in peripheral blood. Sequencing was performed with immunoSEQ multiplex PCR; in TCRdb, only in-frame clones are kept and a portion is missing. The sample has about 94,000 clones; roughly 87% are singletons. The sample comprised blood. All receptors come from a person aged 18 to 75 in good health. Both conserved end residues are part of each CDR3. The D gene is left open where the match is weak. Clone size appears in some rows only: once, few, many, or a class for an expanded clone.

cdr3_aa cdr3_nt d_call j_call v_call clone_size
CASSSGSTDTQYF TGTGCCAGCAGCTCTGGCAGCACAGATACGCAGTATTTT - TRBJ2-3 TRBV5-6 once
CASSYPGQGYGYTF TGTGCCAGCAGTTACCCCGGACAGGGCTATGGCTACACCTTC TRBD1 TRBJ1-2 TRBV6-6 -
CASSLVGGGLGNQPQHF TGTGCCAGCAGCTTAGTAGGTGGGGGGCTCGGCAATCAGCCCCAGCATTTT - TRBJ1-5 TRBV7-9 few
CASSKRDSGRSGTEAFF TGTGCCAGCAGCAAAAGGGACAGCGGCAGGTCGGGGACTGAAGCTTTCTTT TRBD1 TRBJ1-1 TRBV5-6 -
CAGKGGYSPTEAFF TGTGCCGGGAAGGGAGGTTACTCCCCCACTGAAGCTTTCTTT - TRBJ1-1 TRBV30 -
CASLGSSYEQYF TGTGCCAGTTTGGGCAGCTCCTACGAGCAGTACTTC - TRBJ2-7 TRBV2 -
CASGLDVLAGTGELFF TGTGCTAGTGGTTTGGACGTACTAGCGGGAACCGGGGAGCTGTTTTTT TRBD2 TRBJ2-2 TRBV12-5 -
CASSEQRPIYGYTF TGCGCCAGCAGTGAACAAAGGCCCATCTATGGCTACACCTTC - TRBJ1-2 TRBV10-1 -
CASSPGTGTTEAFF TGTGCCAGCAGCCCCGGGACAGGGACCACTGAAGCTTTCTTT TRBD1 TRBJ1-1 TRBV6-4 -
CASSSAVGYEQYF TGTGCCAGCAGTTCCGCGGTTGGCTACGAGCAGTACTTC - TRBJ2-7 TRBV7-3 few
CASGRRDTDTQYF TGTGCTAGTGGCCGACGGGACACAGATACGCAGTATTTT - TRBJ2-3 TRBV12-5 -
CASSPFGQGNYYTF TGTGCCAGCAGTCCTTTTGGACAGGGTAATTACTACACCTTC TRBD1 TRBJ1-2 TRBV7-3 -
CASSPGTLGGETQYF TGCGCCAGCAGCCCCGGGACGTTAGGGGGGGAGACCCAGTACTTC - TRBJ2-5 TRBV5-1 -
CATSRDASPSNQPQHF TGTGCCACCAGCAGAGATGCAAGCCCTAGCAATCAGCCCCAGCATTTT - TRBJ1-5 TRBV15 -
CASSPLEGVVYGYTF TGTGCCAGCAGCCCACTCGAGGGGGTAGTATATGGCTACACCTTC - TRBJ1-2 TRBV9 -
CASTRTANTEAFF TGTGCCAGCACCAGGACAGCGAACACTGAAGCTTTCTTT - TRBJ1-1 TRBV7-9 once
CASSESRGSGYEQYF TGCGCCAGCAGTGAGTCGAGGGGTAGCGGCTACGAGCAGTACTTC - TRBJ2-7 TRBV10-2 -
CASSSRDTDTQYF TGCGCCAGCAGCTCCCGAGACACAGATACGCAGTATTTT - TRBJ2-3 TRBV5-1 once
CASSFPGRGGGELFF TGCGCCAGCAGCTTCCCGGGACGGGGCGGCGGGGAGCTGTTTTTT - TRBJ2-2 TRBV5-1 -
CASSLETGGPYNQPQHF TGTGCCAGCAGCTTAGAGACAGGGGGCCCCTACAATCAGCCCCAGCATTTT TRBD1 TRBJ1-5 TRBV11-3 -
CASSQEWGYSGANVLTF TGCGCCAGCAGCCAAGAGTGGGGCTACTCTGGGGCCAACGTCCTGACTTTC - TRBJ2-6 TRBV4-3 -
CASSLALSRTNEKLFF TGTGCCAGCAGCTTAGCCCTCTCAAGGACTAATGAAAAACTGTTTTTT - TRBJ1-4 TRBV7-9 -
CASSLDRLVGEQFF TGTGCCAGCAGCTTAGATCGACTAGTCGGTGAGCAGTTCTTC - TRBJ2-1 TRBV11-2 -
CASSQDPLAGGQDTQYF TGCGCCAGCAGCCAAGACCCCCTAGCGGGGGGGCAAGATACGCAGTATTTT TRBD2 TRBJ2-3 TRBV4-1 -
CAWTKGTGGTDTQYF TGTGCCTGGACCAAAGGGACAGGCGGGACAGATACGCAGTATTTT TRBD1 TRBJ2-3 TRBV30 -
CASSTQGVPGELFF TGTGCCAGCAGTACGCAGGGGGTTCCCGGGGAGCTGTTTTTT TRBD1 TRBJ2-2 TRBV6-6 once
CASRPTDQPQHF TGTGCCAGCAGACCGACTGATCAGCCCCAGCATTTT - TRBJ1-5 TRBV6-1 -
CASSVREASSRTLGEQYF TGTGCTAGCAGCGTACGAGAGGCTTCATCACGGACTCTTGGCGAGCAGTACTTC - TRBJ2-7 TRBV9 once
CASSLGTGEIEAFF TGTGCCAGCAGCTTAGGGACAGGGGAAATTGAAGCTTTCTTT TRBD1 TRBJ1-1 TRBV7-6 -
CASSLDRTLAKNIQYF TGTGCCAGCAGTCTCGACAGAACCTTAGCCAAAAACATTCAGTACTTC - TRBJ2-4 TRBV28 -
CASTPQGAGSIYGYTF TGTGCCAGTACTCCCCAGGGGGCGGGTTCGATCTATGGCTACACCTTC TRBD1 TRBJ1-2 TRBV19 -
CASSIIGRGLAGETQYF TGTGCCAGTAGTATCATCGGGAGGGGGCTAGCGGGAGAGACCCAGTACTTC - TRBJ2-5 TRBV19 -
CASSGPRPTNYGYTF TGTGCCAGCAGCGGGCCCCGACCGACTAACTATGGCTACACCTTC - TRBJ1-2 TRBV13 once
CAINRGQETQYF TGTGCCATCAACAGGGGGCAAGAGACCCAGTACTTC TRBD1 TRBJ2-5 TRBV6-1 -
CASSAQHQGNSPLHF TGTGCCAGCAGCGCCCAGCATCAGGGTAATTCACCCCTCCACTTT - TRBJ1-6 TRBV7-3 -
CASSWTGITEAFF TGTGCCAGCAGCTGGACAGGGATCACTGAAGCTTTCTTT TRBD1 TRBJ1-1 TRBV2 -
CASRPAQNYEQYF TGTGCCAGCAGGCCTGCCCAGAACTACGAGCAGTACTTC - TRBJ2-7 TRBV7-6 -
CASSQVKARGYGYTF TGTGCCAGCAGCCAAGTAAAGGCCAGGGGCTATGGCTACACCTTC - TRBJ1-2 TRBV14 -
CASNGETANQPQHF TGTGCCAGTAACGGCGAGACAGCGAATCAGCCCCAGCATTTT - TRBJ1-5 TRBV19 few
CASTYVGVEQYF TGTGCCAGCACCTATGTAGGGGTCGAGCAGTACTTC - TRBJ2-7 TRBV13 -
CASSQRPRGSPYNEQFF TGCGCCAGCAGCCAACGACCCAGAGGGAGCCCCTACAATGAGCAGTTCTTC - TRBJ2-1 TRBV4-1 few
CAWSAAGTYYEQYF TGTGCCTGGAGCGCCGCAGGGACGTACTACGAGCAGTACTTC - TRBJ2-7 TRBV30 -
CASSSGQGGEAFF TGTGCCAGCAGCTCCGGACAGGGGGGGGAAGCTTTCTTT TRBD1 TRBJ1-1 TRBV13 -
CASSSQLAAGGNEQFF TGTGCCAGCAGTTCCCAACTAGCGGCCGGGGGGAATGAGCAGTTCTTC TRBD2 TRBJ2-1 TRBV6-5 -
CAISESTLYEQYF TGTGCCATCAGTGAATCCACACTCTACGAGCAGTACTTC - TRBJ2-7 TRBV10-3 -
CASSSVQGGTEAFF TGTGCCAGCAGCTCCGTACAGGGCGGCACTGAAGCTTTCTTT - TRBJ1-1 TRBV7-8 -
CASSFRGRGTLFF TGTGCCAGCAGCTTCCGGGGGAGGGGCACGCTGTTTTTT TRBD2 TRBJ2-2 TRBV5-8 -
CASSVAFQGNTEAFF TGCGCCAGCAGCGTAGCATTTCAAGGGAACACTGAAGCTTTCTTT - TRBJ1-1 TRBV5-1 -
CASSDDDRGGYTF TGTGCCAGCAGCGACGACGACAGGGGTGGCTACACCTTC TRBD1 TRBJ1-2 TRBV11-3 once
CASSATSVETQYF TGTGCCAGCAGCGCTACTAGCGTGGAGACCCAGTACTTC TRBD2 TRBJ2-5 TRBV7-3 -
CASSFSEETQYF TGTGCCAGCAGCTTTTCAGAAGAGACCCAGTACTTC - TRBJ2-5 TRBV11-2 -
CASSREEQPQHF TGTGCCAGCTCCCGGGAGGAGCAGCCCCAGCATTTT - TRBJ1-5 TRBV18 once
CASSPRASGGSADTQYF TGTGCCAGCAGCCCTAGAGCCTCAGGGGGTTCCGCAGATACGCAGTATTTT TRBD1 TRBJ2-3 TRBV11-2 -
CASSLGQVPDTQYF TGTGCCAGCAGTCTGGGACAGGTCCCAGATACGCAGTATTTT TRBD1 TRBJ2-3 TRBV27 -